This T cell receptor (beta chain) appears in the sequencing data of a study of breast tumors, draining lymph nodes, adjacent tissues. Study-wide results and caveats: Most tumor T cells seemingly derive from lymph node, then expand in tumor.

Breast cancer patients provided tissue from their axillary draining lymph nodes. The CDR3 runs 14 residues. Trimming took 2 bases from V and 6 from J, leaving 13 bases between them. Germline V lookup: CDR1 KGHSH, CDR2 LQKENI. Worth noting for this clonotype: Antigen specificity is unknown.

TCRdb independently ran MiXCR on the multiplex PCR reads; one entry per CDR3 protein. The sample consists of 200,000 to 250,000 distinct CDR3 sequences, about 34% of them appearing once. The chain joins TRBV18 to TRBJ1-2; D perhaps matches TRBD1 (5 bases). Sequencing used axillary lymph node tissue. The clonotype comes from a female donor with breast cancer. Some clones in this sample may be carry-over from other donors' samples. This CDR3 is CASSPGRGEHGYTF. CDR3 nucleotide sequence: TGTGCCAGCTCACCAGGGAGGGGCGAGCATGGCTACACCTTC.